These 29 T cell receptor beta chains came from one sample sequenced in a study of T-cell memory formation after mild COVID-19. MiXCR was run by TCRdb on the 5' RACE reads, yielding one entry per CDR3 protein. The sample yields hundreds of thousands of distinct CDR3 sequences, more than 15% seen once. The sequencing input was PBMCs or a T cell subset sorted from them (not recorded which). The receptors stem from a man aged 18 to 35 who had mild COVID-19 (a few samples of this study predate the infection). Cell type and time point are not known.

This clonotype came up a few times. V and J are TRBV28 and TRBJ2-2; D unresolved. There are 12 residues in the CDR3. V was clipped by 3 bases and J by 6 bases, with 5 bases between them. Looked up from germline, CDR1 is MDHEN and CDR2 is SYDVKM. This CDR3 is CASSFFPGELFF. Written as DNA, the CDR3 is TGTGCCAGCAGTTTTTTCCCCGGGGAGCTGTTTTTT.

This clonotype was seen more than once but under ten times. The J gene is TRBJ2-1, the V gene TRBV6-5, with a tentative D call TRBD2 (6 bases). The germline CDR1 and CDR2 sequences are MNHEY and SVGAGI. Trimming removed 1 base at V and 7 bases at J, with 11 bases between. This CDR3 region has 14 residues. The DNA for the CDR3 is TGTGCCAGCAGTTACTTGGGACTCCCGAATGAGCAGTTCTTC. Its protein product is CASSYLGLPNEQFF.

This clonotype was recorded at least ten times. The genes are TRBV3-1 and TRBJ1-2, with D maybe TRBD1 (6 bases). V gave up 6 bases and J gave up 0 bases, with 23 bases separating them. Germline V lookup: CDR1 LGHDT, CDR2 YNNKEL (reference sequence). There are 18 residues in the CDR3. CDR3 nucleotides: TGTGCCAGCAGTCGATCCCCCAAAACAGGGTCGGCTAACTATGGCTACACCTTC. It codes for CASSRSPKTGSANYGYTF.

V and J are TRBV30 and TRBJ2-6, with unresolved D. The V end lost 1 base, the J end lost 0 bases, and 7 bases lay between the germline ends. The CDR3 contains 15 residues. The V gene's germline CDR1 is GTSNPN and CDR2 SVGIG (reference sequence). The chain's CDR3 is CAWSADISGANVLTF. CDR3 coding DNA: TGTGCCTGGAGTGCCGACATCTCTGGGGCCAACGTCCTGACTTTC.

This clonotype appeared a few times. The rearrangement links TRBV12-3 or TRBV12-4 to TRBJ1-6; D remains unclear. V shed 6 bases and J shed 7 bases, with 7 bases lying between them. The CDR3 contains 12 residues. Here the CDR3 reads CASSSANSPLHF. CDR3 DNA: TGTGCCAGCAGCTCCGCGAATTCACCCCTCCACTTT.

This chain uses TRBV5-1 with TRBJ2-1; no clear D. The germline V gene encodes CDR1 SGHRS and CDR2 YFSETQ. This CDR3 has 12 residues. Trimming left V 4 bases short and J 9 bases short, with 11 bases between. The CDR3 DNA reads as TGCGCCAGCAGCCTCTACACCTCTGAGCAGTTCTTC. This translates into CASSLYTSEQFF.

This clonotype was observed a few times. J is TRBJ1-5 and V is TRBV7-2; D unclear. The germline V gene encodes CDR1 SGHTA and CDR2 FQGNSA. This CDR3 has 14 amino acids. V was trimmed by 5 bases and J by 6 bases, leaving 14 bases between them. In DNA, the CDR3 is TGTGCCAGCAGCACCCACCCGGGAGGTCAGCCCCAGCATTTT. Protein sequence: CASSTHPGGQPQHF.

This clonotype was detected a few times. The rearrangement links TRBV5-1 to TRBJ2-3; 11 bases agree with TRBD1. Per germline, CDR1 SGHRS and CDR2 YFSETQ. V lost 4 bases to trimming and J lost 3 bases; unmatched junction nucleotides: 7. The CDR3 is 16 residues long. CDR3 coding DNA: TGCGCCAGCAGCACAGGGACAGGGGGGATTACAGATACGCAGTATTTT. This codes for CASSTGTGGITDTQYF.

The chain carries TRBV28 and TRBJ2-1; TRBD1 agrees at 10 bases. This CDR3 comprises 15 residues. Trimming took 4 bases from V and 6 from J; bases not matched to a gene: 6. Looked up from germline, CDR1 is MDHEN and CDR2 is SYDVKM. The DNA of the CDR3 is TGTGCCAGCAGTTCCTGGACAGGGGGTTTCAATGAGCAGTTCTTC. This sequence encodes CASSSWTGGFNEQFF.

The table lists this clonotype with many counts. The chain joins TRBV12-3 or TRBV12-4 to TRBJ2-3, with TRBD2 matching over 7 bases. The CDR3 totals 16 residues. V lost 3 bases to trimming and J lost 1 base; unmatched junction nucleotides: 7. The CDR3 spells CASSFAAGVGTDTQYF. In nucleotides, the CDR3 is TGTGCCAGCAGTTTTGCGGCGGGGGTTGGCACAGATACGCAGTATTTT.

The gene calls are TRBV7-2 and TRBJ1-2; D uncertain. The CDR3 totals 13 residues. V lost 5 bases, J lost 6 bases, and 13 bases lay in between. Germline lookup yields CDR1 SGHTA and CDR2 FQGNSA. The CDR3 nucleotides are TGTGCCAGCAGCAATTACGAGCCGGATGGCTACACCTTC. Its protein is CASSNYEPDGYTF. The complete variable domain, with remaining parts taken from reference TRBV7-2 and TRBJ1-2, reads GAGVSQSPSNKVTEKGKDVELRCDPISGHTALYWYRQSLGQGLEFLIYFQGNSAPDKSGLPSDRFSAERTGGSVSTLTIQRTQQEDSAVYLCASSNYEPDGYTFGSGTRLTVV.

This clonotype has at least ten counts. The chain carries TRBV7-2 and TRBJ2-1, with TRBD2 as a possible D gene (6 bases). V lost 1 base to trimming and J lost 7 bases, with 8 bases between them. This CDR3 has 13 amino acids. Germline V gene data show CDR1 as SGHTA and CDR2 as FQGNSA. The CDR3 reads CASSLGLGNEQFF. In nucleotides, the CDR3 is TGTGCCAGCAGCTTAGGACTAGGGAATGAGCAGTTCTTC.

This clonotype was observed at least ten times. The chain couples TRBV5-1 to TRBJ1-1, with D perhaps matching TRBD1 (6 bases). The CDR3 totals 14 residues. CDR1 SGHRS and CDR2 YFSETQ come from the germline V gene. V lost 4 bases and J lost 0, with 10 bases in between. In DNA, the CDR3 is TGCGCCAGCAGCGTGGGGACAATGAACACTGAAGCTTTCTTT. This encodes CASSVGTMNTEAFF.

The J gene is TRBJ1-5, the V gene TRBV4-1, with 9 bases lining up with TRBD1. The CDR3 has 17 amino acids. The V and J ends lost 2 bases and 0 bases, in that order; junction bases with no gene match: 5. CDR1 and CDR2 (germline): MGHRA, YSYEKL. The CDR3 sequence is CASSQRQGGGSNQPQHF. The CDR3 coding sequence is TGCGCCAGCAGCCAAAGACAGGGGGGTGGTAGCAATCAGCCCCAGCATTTT.

This clonotype was seen a handful of times. V gene TRBV4-2 combines with J gene TRBJ2-4; D gene uncertain. With 0 bases removed from V and 6 bases from J, the gap between germline ends came to 12 bases. The germline gives CDR1 LGHNA, CDR2 YNFKEQ. This CDR3 has 15 amino acids. The CDR3 here is CASSQDLRPGNIQYF. In nucleotides, the CDR3 is TGTGCCAGCAGCCAAGATCTCAGGCCTGGAAACATTCAGTACTTC.

This clonotype was detected a few times. The rearrangement joins TRBV2 to TRBJ1-5; weak D call: TRBD1 (6 bases). Germline V CDR1 and CDR2: SNHLY, FYNNEI. The CDR3 covers 13 residues. Trimming took 7 bases from V and 7 from J, leaving 14 bases between them. Written as DNA, the CDR3 is TGTGCCAGCATCCCCGACAGGCGGCAGCCCCAGCATTTT. Encoded protein: CASIPDRRQPQHF.

The rearrangement links TRBV7-2 to TRBJ1-1, with TRBD1 matching over 9 bases. The CDR3 contains 15 residues. In germline, CDR1 is SGHTA, CDR2 FQGNSA. The trim removed 4 bases at V and 0 bases at J, leaving 3 bases unmatched. The CDR3 DNA sequence: TGTGCCAGCAGCTCTGGGACAGGGATGAACACTGAAGCTTTCTTT. It codes for CASSSGTGMNTEAFF. Based on the CDR3 plus reference TRBV7-2 and TRBJ1-1, the full variable domain is GAGVSQSPSNKVTEKGKDVELRCDPISGHTALYWYRQSLGQGLEFLIYFQGNSAPDKSGLPSDRFSAERTGGSVSTLTIQRTQQEDSAVYLCASSSGTGMNTEAFFGQGTRLTVV.

This clonotype was counted only a few times. The CDR3 spells CSVRLLSQETQYF. The CDR3 bases are TGCAGCGTTCGCCTCCTATCACAAGAGACCCAGTACTTC. The chain recombines TRBV29-1 with TRBJ2-5; D is unclear. Germline assignment: CDR1 SQVTM and CDR2 ANQGSEA. The CDR3 is 13 amino acids. V dropped 5 bases and J dropped 2 bases, with 12 bases sitting between them.

CDR3 residues: CASSLQRGADIYNEQFF. Here the CDR3 DNA reads TGTGCCAGCAGCCTCCAGCGGGGGGCGGATATTTACAATGAGCAGTTCTTC. V is TRBV3-1 and J is TRBJ2-1, with 9 bases identical to TRBD2. The CDR3 is made up of 17 amino acids. Germline V lookup: CDR1 LGHDT, CDR2 YNNKEL (reference sequence). Trimming removed 4 bases from V and 4 bases from J; junction bases left unmatched: 11.

A few counts support this clonotype. The chain uses TRBV6-2 or TRBV6-3 and TRBJ2-5; D might be TRBD2 (6 bases). Trimming pared 4 bases from V and 2 bases from J, leaving 23 bases between. The CDR3 extends over 18 amino acids. From germline, CDR1 is MNHEY and CDR2 SVGEGT. In DNA, the CDR3 is TGTGCCAGCAGTTGGAGGAGGTCGGCGGGGAACGTACAAGAGACCCAGTACTTC. It specifies CASSWRRSAGNVQETQYF.

This clonotype turned up a few times. V is TRBV9 and J is TRBJ2-1; 7 bases are shared with TRBD2. Losses at the gene ends were 0 bases for V and 4 bases for J; bases not matched to a gene: 4. The CDR3 loop spans 15 amino acids. The germline V gene has CDR1 SGDLS and CDR2 YYNGEE. This CDR3 is CASSVAPGGYNEQFF. The CDR3 bases are TGTGCCAGCAGCGTAGCTCCCGGGGGGTACAATGAGCAGTTCTTC.

This clonotype was detected ten times or more. This chain joins TRBV6-2 or TRBV6-3 and TRBJ1-1; tentative D call: TRBD1 (5 bases). Trimming cost V 6 bases and J 7 bases, with 21 bases left between them. CDR1 is MNHEY and CDR2 is SVGEGT in the germline V gene. This CDR3 has 15 residues. The CDR3 region has the DNA TGTGCCAGCAGCCCTTTCCCCGGGACTGGAAGTGAAGCTTTCTTT. Its translation: CASSPFPGTGSEAFF.

This chain connects TRBV4-3 to TRBJ1-6; D is unclear. Germline CDR1 reads LGHNA; CDR2 reads YSLEER. V lost 1 base and J lost 5, with 12 bases in between. This CDR3 comprises 16 residues. Here the CDR3 reads CASSQGLPNDNSPLHF. CDR3 DNA sequence: TGCGCCAGCAGCCAAGGGTTGCCTAACGATAATTCACCCCTCCACTTT.

The V and J genes are TRBV9 and TRBJ2-2, with D maybe TRBD2 (6 bases). The CDR3 covers 15 residues. Germline V gene sequence: CDR1 SGDLS, CDR2 YYNGEE. Trimming took off 2 bases at V and 4 bases at J, with 12 bases between the two ends. Here the CDR3 DNA reads TGTGCCAGCAGCGTTTCCAGGGAGGCCACCGGGGAGCTGTTTTTT. Amino acid sequence: CASSVSREATGELFF.

The table lists this clonotype with many counts. V is TRBV18 and J is TRBJ2-1, with 8 bases fitting TRBD2. Germline V gene sequence: CDR1 KGHSH, CDR2 LQKENI. This CDR3 region has 16 residues. V lost 5 bases and J lost 7; bases outside the gene matches: 13. The CDR3: CASSSITGGGTNEQFF. Written as DNA, the CDR3 is TGTGCCAGCTCATCAATAACCGGGGGGGGGACGAATGAGCAGTTCTTC.

In this sample, this clonotype turned up a few times. This chain links TRBV4-2 with TRBJ2-1, with D possibly matching TRBD2 (6 bases). The CDR3 sequence is 16 residues long. Germline CDR1 reads LGHNA; CDR2 reads YNFKEQ. Trimming took 0 bases from V and 9 from J, leaving 18 bases between them. The CDR3 DNA follows: TGTGCCAGCAGCCAAGAGGCCGGACTCGCGCGGGGTGAGCAGTTCTTC. Translating gives CASSQEAGLARGEQFF.

This clonotype was detected only a few times. V usage is TRBV5-4 and J usage is TRBJ1-3; 7 nucleotides match TRBD1. With V trimmed by 4 bases and J by 3 bases, 7 bases remained unmatched. The CDR3 contains 15 residues. The germline gives CDR1 SGHNT, CDR2 YYREEE (reference sequence). CDR3 nucleotides: TGTGCCAGCAGCACCGGGACAGCTTTTGGAAACACCATATATTTT. This translates into CASSTGTAFGNTIYF.

Only a few counts were recorded for this clonotype. V gene TRBV5-1 combines with J gene TRBJ1-6; D is possibly TRBD1 (5 bases). The germline CDR1 and CDR2 sequences are SGHRS and YFSETQ. This CDR3 is 16 amino acids long. The germline V and J ends were trimmed by 0 bases and 6 bases, with 13 bases remaining between them. The CDR3, as DNA: TGCGCCAGCAGCTTGGGCCCCCAGGGCAGTAATTCACCCCTCCACTTT. Protein product: CASSLGPQGSNSPLHF.

This chain uses TRBV15 with TRBJ2-3; TRBD2 matches 8 bases. This CDR3 spans 17 amino acids. The germline gives CDR1 LNHNV, CDR2 YYDKDF (reference sequence). J gave up 4 bases and V 0 bases, and 9 bases lay outside the gene matches. CDR3 nucleotides: TGTGCCACCAGCAGAGAGGTCGAGCGGGGGTGGCCAGATACGCAGTATTTT. It encodes CATSREVERGWPDTQYF.